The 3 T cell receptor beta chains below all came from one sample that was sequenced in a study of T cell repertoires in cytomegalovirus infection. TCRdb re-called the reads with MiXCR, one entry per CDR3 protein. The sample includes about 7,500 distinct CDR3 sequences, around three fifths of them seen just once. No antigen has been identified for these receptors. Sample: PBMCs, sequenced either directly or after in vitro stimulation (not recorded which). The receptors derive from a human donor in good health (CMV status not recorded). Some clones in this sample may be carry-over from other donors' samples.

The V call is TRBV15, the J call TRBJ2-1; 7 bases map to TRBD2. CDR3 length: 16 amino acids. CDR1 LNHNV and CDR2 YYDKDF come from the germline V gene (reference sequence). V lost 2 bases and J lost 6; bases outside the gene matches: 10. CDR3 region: CATSRSLAGVRNEQFF. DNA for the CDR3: TGTGCCACCAGCAGATCCTTGGCGGGAGTGCGCAATGAGCAGTTCTTC.

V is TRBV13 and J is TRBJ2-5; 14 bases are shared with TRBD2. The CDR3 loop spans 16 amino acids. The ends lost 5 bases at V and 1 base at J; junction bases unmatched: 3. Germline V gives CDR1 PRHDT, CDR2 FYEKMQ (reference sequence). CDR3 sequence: CASSQTSGGVQETQYF. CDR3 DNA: TGTGCCAGCAGCCAGACTAGCGGGGGGGTCCAAGAGACCCAGTACTTC.

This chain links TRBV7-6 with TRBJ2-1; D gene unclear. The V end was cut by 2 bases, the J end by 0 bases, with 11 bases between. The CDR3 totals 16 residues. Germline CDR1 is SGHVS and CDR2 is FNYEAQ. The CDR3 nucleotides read TGTGCCAGCAGCTTATGCGGCAAGTGCTCCTACAATGAGCAGTTCTTC. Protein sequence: CASSLCGKCSYNEQFF.